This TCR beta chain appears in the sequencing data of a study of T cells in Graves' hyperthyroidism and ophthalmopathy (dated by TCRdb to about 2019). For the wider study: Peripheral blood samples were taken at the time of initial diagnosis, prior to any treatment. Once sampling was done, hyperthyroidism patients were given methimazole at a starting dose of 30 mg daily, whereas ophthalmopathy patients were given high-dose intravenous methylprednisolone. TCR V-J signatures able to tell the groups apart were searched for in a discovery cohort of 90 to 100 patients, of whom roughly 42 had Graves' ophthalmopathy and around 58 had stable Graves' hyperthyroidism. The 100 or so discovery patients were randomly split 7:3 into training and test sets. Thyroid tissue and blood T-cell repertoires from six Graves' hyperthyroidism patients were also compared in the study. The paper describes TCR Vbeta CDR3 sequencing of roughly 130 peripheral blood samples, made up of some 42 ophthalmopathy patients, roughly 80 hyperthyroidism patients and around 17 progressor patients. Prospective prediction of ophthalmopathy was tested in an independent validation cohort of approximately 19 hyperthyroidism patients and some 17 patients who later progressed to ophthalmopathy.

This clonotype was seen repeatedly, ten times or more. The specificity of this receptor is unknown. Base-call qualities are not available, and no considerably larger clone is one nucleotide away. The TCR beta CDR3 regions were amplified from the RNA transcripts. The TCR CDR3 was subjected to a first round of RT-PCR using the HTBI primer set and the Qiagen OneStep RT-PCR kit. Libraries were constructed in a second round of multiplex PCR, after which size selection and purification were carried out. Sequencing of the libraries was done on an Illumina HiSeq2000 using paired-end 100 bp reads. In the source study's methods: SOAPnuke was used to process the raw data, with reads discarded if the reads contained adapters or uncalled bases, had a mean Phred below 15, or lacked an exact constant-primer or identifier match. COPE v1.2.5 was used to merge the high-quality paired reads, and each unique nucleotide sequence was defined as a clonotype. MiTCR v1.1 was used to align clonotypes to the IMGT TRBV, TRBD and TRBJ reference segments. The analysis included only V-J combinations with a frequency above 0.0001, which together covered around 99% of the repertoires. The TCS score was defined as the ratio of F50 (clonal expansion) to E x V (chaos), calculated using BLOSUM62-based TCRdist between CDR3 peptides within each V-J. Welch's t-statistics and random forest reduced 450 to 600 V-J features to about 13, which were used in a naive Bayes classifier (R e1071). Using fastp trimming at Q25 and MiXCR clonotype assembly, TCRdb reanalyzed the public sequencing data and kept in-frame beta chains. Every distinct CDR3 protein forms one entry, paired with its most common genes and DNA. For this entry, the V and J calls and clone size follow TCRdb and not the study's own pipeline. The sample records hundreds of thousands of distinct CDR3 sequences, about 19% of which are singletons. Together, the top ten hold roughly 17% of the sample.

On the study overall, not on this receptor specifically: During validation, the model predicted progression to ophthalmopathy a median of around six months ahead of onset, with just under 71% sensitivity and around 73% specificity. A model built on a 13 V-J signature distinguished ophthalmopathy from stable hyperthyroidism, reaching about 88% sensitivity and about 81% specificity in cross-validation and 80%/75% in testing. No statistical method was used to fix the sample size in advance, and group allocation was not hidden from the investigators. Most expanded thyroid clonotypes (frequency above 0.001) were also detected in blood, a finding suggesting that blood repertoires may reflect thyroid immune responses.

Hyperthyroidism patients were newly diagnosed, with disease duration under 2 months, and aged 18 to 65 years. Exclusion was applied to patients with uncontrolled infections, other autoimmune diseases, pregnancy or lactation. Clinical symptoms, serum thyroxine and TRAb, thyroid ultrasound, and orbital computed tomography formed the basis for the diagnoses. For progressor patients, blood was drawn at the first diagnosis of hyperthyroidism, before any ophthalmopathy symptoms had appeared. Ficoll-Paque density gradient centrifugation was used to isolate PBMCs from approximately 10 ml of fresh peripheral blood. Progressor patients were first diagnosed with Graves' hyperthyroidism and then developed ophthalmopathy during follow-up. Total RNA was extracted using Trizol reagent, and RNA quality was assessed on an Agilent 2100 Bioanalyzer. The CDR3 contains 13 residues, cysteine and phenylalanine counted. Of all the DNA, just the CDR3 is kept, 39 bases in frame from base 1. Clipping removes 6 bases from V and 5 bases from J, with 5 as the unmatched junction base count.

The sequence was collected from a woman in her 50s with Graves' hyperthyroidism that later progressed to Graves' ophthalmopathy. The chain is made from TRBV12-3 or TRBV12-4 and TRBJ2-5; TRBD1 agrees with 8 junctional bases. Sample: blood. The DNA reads TGTGCCAGCAGAAGACAGGGGCAGGAGACCCAGTACTTC. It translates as CASRRQGQETQYF.